This T cell receptor beta chain was sequenced during a study of blood T cell repertoires in COVID-19 (dated by TCRdb to between 2020 and 2021). In terms of the full investigation: Samples from collaborators originated in the United States, Italy and Spain and spanned both the acute and convalescent phases of COVID-19. The material from the prospective study consisted of cDNA or gDNA derived from T cells, B-cell-depleted T cells, or PBMCs. Subjects who had been exposed to COVID-19, were actively infected with it, or had recovered from it provided the deeply sampled blood TCRbeta repertoires that made up the dataset. The repertoires were made available in a free public database intended to serve as a resource for research on the immune response to SARS-CoV-2. The samples were drawn from two sources: the first 160 participants of the ongoing ImmuneRACE study, and some 1,300 subjects contributed by 6 global collaborators. Nearly every sample came with metadata listing a de-identified subject ID, COVID-19 status, age in years and sex. Where HLA class I and class II types were available, the types were taken from metadata supplied by the sample provider, not from assay-based typing.

TCRbeta CDR3 regions were amplified from genomic DNA using the immunoSEQ Assay, a bias-controlled multiplex PCR. For the original study's pipeline: Within the assay, amplification of reference gene primers was used to estimate how many nucleated cells each sample contained. Sequence reads were collapsed and filtered to measure the absolute abundance of every unique TCRbeta CDR3 rearrangement. For each sample, productive Simpson clonality was calculated as the square root of Simpson's diversity index across productive rearrangements. TCRdb holds this immuneACCESS table with in-frame rearrangements only. Some clones are missing; in checked studies, unresolved V genes explain under half, and the rest has no known cause. V and J calls and clone size follow that table, whereas D and trimming were derived from the DNA. Recorded for this sample are about 240,000 clones; more than 85% of them occurred a single time. The ten most abundant clones make up under 9% of the sample.

Turning to this clone: No antigen is known for it. Base quality data are lacking; no much larger clone is found one base away.

What the work shows at the level of the full study, not this receptor alone: The quantity of clinical and demographic metadata differed by source and by participant and was supplied without curation.

Whole blood was collected in K2EDTA tubes by collaborating institutions according to the institutions' own protocols. Collaborator samples were shipped for TCRbeta analysis as frozen whole blood, isolated PBMCs, or DNA extracted from either sample type. The CDR3 spans 14 residues, from the cysteine through the phenylalanine. CDR3 DNA is the only sequence kept; it has 42 bases, read in frame from the first base. After removal of 6 bases from V and 2 bases from J, the junction retains 7 bases not matched to a gene. From a lookup of the germline V gene, CDR1 and CDR2 are ENHRY and SYGVKD. Recombination linked TRBV10-3 to TRBJ2-7, with TRBD1 identical over 7 junction bases. The TCR comes from a woman in her seventies with active or convalescent COVID-19. The sample was peripheral blood. The nucleotide sequence is TGTGCCATCAGAGACCCGACAGGGACCTACGAGCAGTACTTC. Its protein is CAIRDPTGTYEQYF.